What follows are 8 T cell receptor beta chains derived from one specimen sequenced in a study of cytomegalovirus exposure and HLA in healthy donors. Amplification used 60 Vbeta primers and 13 Jbeta primers. TCRdb keeps only in-frame clones here, not all; method: immunoSEQ multiplex PCR. The sample has 130,000 or so clones, roughly 82% seen once. Material: PBMCs. The receptors originated from a woman aged 18 to 35 in good health and CMV-seropositive.

This sequence joins TRBV5-5 and TRBJ2-1; D is possibly TRBD2 (6 bases). The CDR3 sequence is 16 residues long. Germline loops: CDR1 SGHKS, CDR2 YYEKEE (reference sequence). Trimming took 3 bases from V and 6 from J, leaving 19 bases between them. The CDR3: CASSSLEGVEANEQFF. The CDR3 nucleotides are TGTGCCAGCAGCTCCCTGGAGGGCGTAGAGGCCAATGAGCAGTTCTTC.

The chain is built from TRBV6-6 and TRBJ1-3; D remains ambiguous. The CDR3 runs 12 residues. The V gene lost 3 bases and the J gene lost 8 bases, with 8 bases spanning the gap. Germline V gene data show CDR1 as MNHNY and CDR2 as SVGAGI (reference sequence). The CDR3 DNA follows: TGTGCCAGCAGTTATTCCTCGGACACCATATATTTT. Translating it yields CASSYSSDTIYF.

The chain carries TRBV10-3 and TRBJ2-7, with TRBD2 matching over 8 bases. The CDR3 spans 15 residues. The germline V gene encodes CDR1 ENHRY and CDR2 SYGVKD. V lost 6 bases, J lost 4 bases, and 11 bases stayed unmatched. The CDR3 spells CAIRKDAGGAYEQYF. For the CDR3, the DNA is TGTGCCATCAGGAAAGACGCGGGGGGCGCGTACGAGCAGTACTTC.

The chain carries TRBV6-5 and TRBJ1-2; 7 bases map to TRBD1. V was clipped by 2 bases and J by 1 base; unmatched bases: 4. This CDR3 region has 15 residues. Germline CDR1 reads MNHEY; CDR2 reads SVGAGI. CDR3 nucleotide sequence: TGTGCCAGCAGTTACGGCGGGACAGATAACTATGGCTACACCTTC. Its protein is CASSYGGTDNYGYTF.

V and J are TRBV28 and TRBJ1-2; 9 positions agree with TRBD1. The CDR3 consists of 14 residues. Germline loops: CDR1 MDHEN, CDR2 SYDVKM. V lost 3 bases, J lost 8 bases, and 7 bases stayed unmatched. CDR3 sequence reads: CASSFTGGARGYTF. The CDR3 region has the DNA TGTGCCAGCAGTTTTACAGGGGGCGCCCGGGGCTACACCTTC.

In this sample, this clone turned up a few times. The CDR3 DNA reads TGTGCCAGTAGTATACGGTTCAGGGGGGCCGGGAGCTCCTATAATTCACCCCTCCACTTT. It specifies CASSIRFRGAGSSYNSPLHF. V is TRBV19 and J is TRBJ1-6; 7 nucleotides line up with TRBD1. CDR1 is LNHDA and CDR2 is SQIVND in the germline V gene (reference sequence). This CDR3 is built from 20 residues. V lost 2 bases, J lost 0 bases, and 13 bases stayed unmatched.

V gene TRBV9 combines with J gene TRBJ1-2; the D is unclear. Germline CDR1 and CDR2: SGDLS and YYNGEE. The V gene lost 8 bases and the J gene lost 4 bases, with 12 bases spanning the gap. The CDR3 covers 12 residues. The CDR3 region is CASYGLSYGYTF. The CDR3, as DNA: TGTGCCAGTTATGGGCTCAGCTATGGCTACACCTTC.

This sequence joins TRBV5-7 and TRBJ1-1; TRBD1 aligns across 8 bases. TRBV5-7 is labeled an ORF, and its function is uncertain. V gave up 2 bases and J gave up 2 bases; unmatched junction bases: 2. The CDR3 runs 14 residues. The CDR3 bases are TGTGCCAGCAGCTTACAGGGGGACAACACTGAAGCTTTCTTT. Amino acid sequence: CASSLQGDNTEAFF.